What follows are 10 T cell receptor beta chains derived from one specimen sequenced in a study of OX40 agonist ivuxolimab in advanced cancers. Libraries were prepared by immunoSEQ multiplex PCR; TCRdb keeps only in-frame clonotypes and omits some of them. The sample comprises 40,000 or so clones, 82% of which are singletons, and about 20% rests with the top ten. The material sequenced was CD4+ or CD8+ T cells sorted from blood, taken in a trial of the OX40 agonist ivuxolimab. The receptors originated from an adult with an advanced solid tumor such as melanoma, head and neck, liver or kidney cancer.

V is TRBV9 and J is TRBJ1-1; D ambiguous. Germline V gene data show CDR1 as SGDLS and CDR2 as YYNGEE. The CDR3 extends over 14 amino acids. The germline V and J ends were trimmed by 0 bases and 4 bases, with 10 bases remaining between them. CDR3 sequence reads: CASSVGDLGTEAFF. DNA of the CDR3: TGTGCCAGCAGCGTAGGGGATTTAGGCACTGAAGCTTTCTTT.

This clone was observed once. V is TRBV6-6 and J is TRBJ1-2; D gene ambiguous. V was trimmed by 5 bases and J by 5 bases, leaving 12 bases between them. The CDR3 totals 13 residues. Per the germline V gene, CDR1 is MNHNY and CDR2 is SVGAGI (reference sequence). The CDR3 coding sequence is TGTGCCAGCAGTGAGAATCTAGGGTATGGCTACACCTTC. Its translation is CASSENLGYGYTF.

The gene calls are TRBV11-2 and TRBJ2-1; either TRBD1 or TRBD2 may supply D (5 bases each). Germline V gives CDR1 SGHAT, CDR2 FQNNGV. This CDR3 comprises 16 residues. Trimming left V 1 base short and J 4 bases short, with 14 bases between. The DNA for the CDR3 is TGTGCCAGCAGCTTAGTGGGGGTAGGTGAATACAATGAGCAGTTCTTC. Its protein is CASSLVGVGEYNEQFF.

The chain carries TRBV7-8 and TRBJ1-1, with 9 bases identical to TRBD1. The CDR3 has 14 amino acids. Germline loops: CDR1 SGHVS, CDR2 FQNEAQ. Trimming at V came to 3 bases and at J to 4 bases, leaving 3 bases not matched to a gene. CDR3 in DNA: TGTGCCAGCAGCTTCCTGGACAGGGGCACTGAAGCTTTCTTT. This gives the protein CASSFLDRGTEAFF. The whole variable domain, remainder taken from reference TRBV7-8 and TRBJ1-1, is GAGVSQSPRYKVAKRGQDVALRCDPISGHVSLFWYQQALGQGPEFLTYFQNEAQLDKSGLPSDRFFAERPEGSVSTLKIQRTQQEDSAVYLCASSFLDRGTEAFFGQGTRLTVV.

The rearrangement uses TRBV7-9 and TRBJ1-4; no definite D call. Germline CDR1 reads SEHNR; CDR2 reads FQNEAQ (reference sequence). The CDR3 length is 13 residues. V lost 4 bases and J lost 10, with 13 bases in between. The CDR3 sequence: CASSSDGPGKLFF. CDR3 nucleotides: TGTGCCAGCAGCTCGGACGGCCCTGGAAAACTGTTTTTT.

This chain joins TRBV7-9 and TRBJ2-5; TRBD1 matches 8 bases. CDR1 is SEHNR, CDR2 FQNEAQ, per germline (reference sequence). The CDR3 spans 16 residues. Trimming removed 3 bases from V and 2 bases from J; junction bases left unmatched: 8. This CDR3 reads CASSFTTGGRQETQYF. The CDR3, as DNA: TGTGCCAGCAGCTTCACCACAGGGGGGCGGCAAGAGACCCAGTACTTC.

V gene TRBV5-5 combines with J gene TRBJ2-7; 7 nucleotides align to TRBD1. CDR3 size: 14 residues. V trimming: 2 bases; J trimming: 4 bases; junction bases outside the gene matches: 6. Germline V gives CDR1 SGHKS, CDR2 YYEKEE (reference sequence). The CDR3 loop reads CASSLVGGGYEQYF. The CDR3, as DNA: TGTGCCAGCAGCTTAGTAGGGGGCGGGTACGAGCAGTACTTC.

The chain employs TRBV27 and TRBJ2-5; 11 nucleotides align to TRBD2. The DNA end favors TRBJ2-7, so the J call may be wrong. Germline values: CDR1 MNHEY, CDR2 SMNVEV (reference sequence). The CDR3 contains 17 residues. The CDR3 sequence: CASSSLIAGGPSYEQYF. CDR3 in DNA: TGTGCCAGCAGTTCCCTAATAGCGGGAGGGCCCTCCTACGAGCAGTACTTC.

This clone was detected a few times. This chain uses TRBV6-4 with TRBJ2-1; D perhaps matches TRBD1 (6 bases). This CDR3 spans 15 amino acids. Trimming removed 5 bases from V and 8 bases from J, with 19 bases in between. Germline values: CDR1 MRHNA, CDR2 SNTAGT. The CDR3 sequence is CASSNFFGTPDEQFF. DNA of the CDR3: TGTGCCAGCAGTAACTTTTTTGGGACACCCGATGAGCAGTTCTTC.

V and J are TRBV27 and TRBJ2-5; 8 bases line up with TRBD2. Germline CDR1 reads MNHEY; CDR2 reads SMNVEV (reference sequence). This CDR3 has 13 amino acids. V shed 6 bases and J 6 bases; nucleotides not matched to a gene: 6. Written as DNA, the CDR3 is TGTGCCAGCAGGCCCGGGACTAGTAAGACCCAGTACTTC. Its protein product is CASRPGTSKTQYF.